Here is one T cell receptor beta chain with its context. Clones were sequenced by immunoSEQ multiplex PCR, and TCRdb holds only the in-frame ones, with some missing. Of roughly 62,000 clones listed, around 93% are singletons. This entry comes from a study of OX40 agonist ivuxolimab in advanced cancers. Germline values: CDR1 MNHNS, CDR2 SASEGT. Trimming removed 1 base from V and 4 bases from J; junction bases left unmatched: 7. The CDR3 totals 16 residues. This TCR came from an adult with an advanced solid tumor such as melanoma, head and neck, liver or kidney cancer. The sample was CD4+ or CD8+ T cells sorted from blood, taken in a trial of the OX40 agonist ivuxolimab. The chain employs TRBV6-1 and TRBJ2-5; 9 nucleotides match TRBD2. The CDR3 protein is CASSEEHLAGLETQYF. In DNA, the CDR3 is TGTGCCAGCAGTGAAGAACATCTAGCGGGATTAGAGACCCAGTACTTC.